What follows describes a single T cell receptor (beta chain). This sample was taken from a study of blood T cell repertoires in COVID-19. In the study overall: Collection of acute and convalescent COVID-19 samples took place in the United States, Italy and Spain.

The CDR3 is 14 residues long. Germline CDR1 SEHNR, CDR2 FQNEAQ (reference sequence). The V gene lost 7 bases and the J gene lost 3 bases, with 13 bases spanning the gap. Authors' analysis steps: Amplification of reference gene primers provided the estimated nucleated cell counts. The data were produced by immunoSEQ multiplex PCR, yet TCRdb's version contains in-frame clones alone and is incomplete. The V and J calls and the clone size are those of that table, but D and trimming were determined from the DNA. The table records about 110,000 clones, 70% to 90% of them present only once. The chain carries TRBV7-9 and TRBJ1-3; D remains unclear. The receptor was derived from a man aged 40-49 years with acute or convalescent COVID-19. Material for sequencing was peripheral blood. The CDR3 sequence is CASTPLRGGNTIYF. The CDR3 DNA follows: TGTGCCAGCACCCCCCTCCGCGGTGGAAACACCATATATTTT.